The clone carrying this TCR beta chain turned up a few times. The antigen remains undetermined. In germline, CDR1 is SGHRS, CDR2 YFSETQ. The CDR3 totals 14 residues. Exclusion of patients followed from uncontrolled infection, other autoimmune disease, pregnancy or lactation. Fresh 10 ml peripheral blood yielded PBMCs. This record comes from a study of T cells in Graves' hyperthyroidism and ophthalmopathy. Study-level points and caveats: Blood also held most thyroid clonotypes expanded beyond 0.001.

The source material, RNA transcripts, was used to amplify TCR beta CDR3 regions. The HTBI primer set was used in a first-round RT-PCR of the TCR CDR3. Via MiXCR, TCRdb re-called the multiplex PCR reads, giving one row per CDR3 protein. This table has a few hundred thousand distinct CDR3 sequences, around 15% appearing once. The receptor was derived from a woman aged 50 to 60 with Graves' hyperthyroidism that later progressed to Graves' ophthalmopathy. The sequencing sample was made of blood. V and J are TRBV5-1 and TRBJ2-3; D might be TRBD1 (6 bases). CDR3 coding DNA: TGCGCATCCAACCTGGGCAGGGGCCAAGATACGCAGTATTTT. Translating gives CASNLGRGQDTQYF.